This TCR beta chain was sequenced for a study of blood T cell repertoires in COVID-19. The method was immunoSEQ multiplex PCR; TCRdb's version includes in-frame clones alone and lacks a portion of them. The sample has a few hundred thousand clones, 75% to 90% seen once; the top ten hold 0.9% to 1.2%. V dropped 0 bases and J dropped 5 bases, with 4 bases sitting between them. CDR1 and CDR2 (germline): LGHDT, YNNKEL (reference sequence). The CDR3 is 12 amino acids. Sequenced sample: PBMCs or T cells enriched from blood (not recorded which). The chain combines TRBV3-1 (or the pseudogene TRBV3-2) with TRBJ2-5, with D uncertain. The sequence derives from a man aged 25-45 years who had recovered from COVID-19. The CDR3 DNA reads as TGTGCCAGCAGCCAAGATCGGGAGACCCAGTACTTC. Protein sequence: CASSQDRETQYF.